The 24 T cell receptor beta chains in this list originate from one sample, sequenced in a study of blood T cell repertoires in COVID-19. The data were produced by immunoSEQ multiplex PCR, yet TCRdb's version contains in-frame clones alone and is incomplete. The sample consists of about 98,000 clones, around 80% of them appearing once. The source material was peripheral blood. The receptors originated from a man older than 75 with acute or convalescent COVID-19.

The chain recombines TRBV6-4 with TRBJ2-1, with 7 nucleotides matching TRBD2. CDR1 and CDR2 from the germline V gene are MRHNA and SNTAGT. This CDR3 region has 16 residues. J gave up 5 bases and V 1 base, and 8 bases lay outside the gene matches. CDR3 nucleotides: TGTGCCAGCAGTGACTATACTAGCGCGGGGCACAATGAGCAGTTCTTC. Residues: CASSDYTSAGHNEQFF.

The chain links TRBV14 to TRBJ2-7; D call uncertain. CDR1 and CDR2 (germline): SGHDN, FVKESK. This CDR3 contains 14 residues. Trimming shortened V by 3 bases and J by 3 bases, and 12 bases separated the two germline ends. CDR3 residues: CASSHQEEDYEQYF. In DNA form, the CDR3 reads TGTGCCAGCAGCCATCAAGAGGAAGACTACGAGCAGTACTTC.

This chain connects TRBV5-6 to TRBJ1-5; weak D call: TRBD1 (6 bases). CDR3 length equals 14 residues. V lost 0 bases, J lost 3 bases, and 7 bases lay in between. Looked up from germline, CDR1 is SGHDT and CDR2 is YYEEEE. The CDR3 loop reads CASSLGQANQPQHF. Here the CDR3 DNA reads TGTGCCAGCAGCTTGGGACAGGCCAATCAGCCCCAGCATTTT.

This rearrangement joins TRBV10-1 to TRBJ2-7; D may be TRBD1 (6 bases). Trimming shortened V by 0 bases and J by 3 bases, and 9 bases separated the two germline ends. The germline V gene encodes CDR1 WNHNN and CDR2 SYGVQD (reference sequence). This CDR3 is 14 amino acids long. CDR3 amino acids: CASSESTGRYEQYF. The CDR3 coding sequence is TGCGCCAGCAGTGAGTCTACAGGGCGCTACGAGCAGTACTTC.

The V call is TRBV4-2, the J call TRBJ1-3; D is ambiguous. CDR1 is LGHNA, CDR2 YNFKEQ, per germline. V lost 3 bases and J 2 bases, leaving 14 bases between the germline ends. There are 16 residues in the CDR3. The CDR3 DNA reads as TGTGCCAGCAGCCAGACTGGACGGGGTACTGGAAACACCATATATTTT. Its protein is CASSQTGRGTGNTIYF.

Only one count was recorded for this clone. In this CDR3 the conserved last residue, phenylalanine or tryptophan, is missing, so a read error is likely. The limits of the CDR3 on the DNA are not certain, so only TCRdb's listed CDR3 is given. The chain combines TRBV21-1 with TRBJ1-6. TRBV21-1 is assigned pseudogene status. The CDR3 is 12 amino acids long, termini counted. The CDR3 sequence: CASSPSGQGWDY.

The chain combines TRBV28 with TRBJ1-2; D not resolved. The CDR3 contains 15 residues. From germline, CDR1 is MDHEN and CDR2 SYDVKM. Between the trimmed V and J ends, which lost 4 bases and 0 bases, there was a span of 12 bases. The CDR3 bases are TGTGCCAGCAGTTCCGAGACGGACTCTAACTATGGCTACACCTTC. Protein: CASSSETDSNYGYTF.

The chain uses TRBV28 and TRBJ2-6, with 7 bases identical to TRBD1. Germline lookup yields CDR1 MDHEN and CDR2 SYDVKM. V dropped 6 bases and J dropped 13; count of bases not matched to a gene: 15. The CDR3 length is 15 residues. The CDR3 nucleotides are TGTGCCAGCAGCGTCGTGCACTCAACAGGGGAGGTCCTGACTTTC. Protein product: CASSVVHSTGEVLTF.

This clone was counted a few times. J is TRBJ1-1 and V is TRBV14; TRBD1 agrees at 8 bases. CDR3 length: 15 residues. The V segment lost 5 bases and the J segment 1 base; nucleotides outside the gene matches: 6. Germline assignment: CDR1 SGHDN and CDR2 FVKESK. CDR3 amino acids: CASSTGQGGNTEAFF. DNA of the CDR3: TGTGCCAGCAGCACAGGACAGGGAGGGAACACTGAAGCTTTCTTT.

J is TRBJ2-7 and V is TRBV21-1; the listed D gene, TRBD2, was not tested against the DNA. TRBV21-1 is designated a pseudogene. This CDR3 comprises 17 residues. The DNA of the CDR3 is TGTGCCAGCAGCAAAAGAAAAGCTTGGGTTAGCGGGAGCGAGCAGTACTTC. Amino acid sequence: CASSKRKAWVSGSEQYF.

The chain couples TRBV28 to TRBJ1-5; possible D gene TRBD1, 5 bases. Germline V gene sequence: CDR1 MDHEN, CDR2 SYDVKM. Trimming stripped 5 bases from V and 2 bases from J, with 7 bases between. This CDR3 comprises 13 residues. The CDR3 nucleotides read TGTGCCAGCAGTGACAGAGGCAATCAGCCCCAGCATTTT. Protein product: CASSDRGNQPQHF.

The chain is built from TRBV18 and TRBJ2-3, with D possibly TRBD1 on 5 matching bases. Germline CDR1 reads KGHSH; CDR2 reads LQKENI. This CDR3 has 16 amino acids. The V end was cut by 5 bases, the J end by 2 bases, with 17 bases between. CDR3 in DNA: TGTGCCAGCTCAACCGGAGACAGATTCCCCACAGATACGCAGTATTTT. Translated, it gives CASSTGDRFPTDTQYF.

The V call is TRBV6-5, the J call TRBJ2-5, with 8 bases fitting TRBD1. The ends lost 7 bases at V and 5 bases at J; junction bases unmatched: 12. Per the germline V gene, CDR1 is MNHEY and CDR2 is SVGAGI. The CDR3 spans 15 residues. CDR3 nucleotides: TGTGCCAGCACCAAAGGGGGGACAGGTTATGAGACCCAGTACTTC. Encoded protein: CASTKGGTGYETQYF.

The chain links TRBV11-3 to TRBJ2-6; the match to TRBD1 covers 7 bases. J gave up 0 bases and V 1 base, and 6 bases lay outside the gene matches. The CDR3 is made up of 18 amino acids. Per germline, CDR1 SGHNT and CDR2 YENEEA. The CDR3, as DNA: TGTGCCAGCAGCTTAGCGGGACAGCTTAGCTCTGGGGCCAACGTCCTGACTTTC. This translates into CASSLAGQLSSGANVLTF. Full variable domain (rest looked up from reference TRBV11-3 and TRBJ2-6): EAGVVQSPRYKIIEKKQPVAFWCNPISGHNTLYWYLQNLGQGPELLIRYENEEAVDDSQLPKDRFSAERLKGVDSTLKIQPAELGDSAVYLCASSLAGQLSSGANVLTFGAGSRLTVL.

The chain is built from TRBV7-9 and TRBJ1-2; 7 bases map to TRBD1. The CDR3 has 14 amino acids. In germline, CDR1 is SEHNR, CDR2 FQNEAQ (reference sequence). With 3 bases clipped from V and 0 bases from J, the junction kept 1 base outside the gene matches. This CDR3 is CASSLTGTNYGYTF. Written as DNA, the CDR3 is TGTGCCAGCAGCTTGACAGGGACTAACTATGGCTACACCTTC.

CDR3 region: CASSIPGQGSYGYTF. The CDR3 DNA follows: TGTGCCAGCAGTATACCGGGACAGGGGTCCTATGGCTACACCTTC. This chain connects TRBV28 to TRBJ1-2; 10 bases line up with TRBD1. V trimming: 5 bases; J trimming: 4 bases; junction bases outside the gene matches: 7. Germline CDR1 and CDR2: MDHEN and SYDVKM. This CDR3 spans 15 amino acids.

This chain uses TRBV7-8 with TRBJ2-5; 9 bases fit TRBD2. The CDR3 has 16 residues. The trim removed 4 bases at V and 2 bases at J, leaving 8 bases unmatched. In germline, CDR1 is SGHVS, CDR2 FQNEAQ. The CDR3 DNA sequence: TGTGCCAGCAGCTCACAAAAGCGGGGGGTTCAAGAGACCCAGTACTTC. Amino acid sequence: CASSSQKRGVQETQYF.

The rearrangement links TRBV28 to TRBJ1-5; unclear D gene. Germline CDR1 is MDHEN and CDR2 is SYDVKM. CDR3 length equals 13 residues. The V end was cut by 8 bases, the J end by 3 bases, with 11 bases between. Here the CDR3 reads CASQDTLNQPQHF. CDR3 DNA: TGTGCCAGCCAAGACACCCTCAATCAGCCCCAGCATTTT.

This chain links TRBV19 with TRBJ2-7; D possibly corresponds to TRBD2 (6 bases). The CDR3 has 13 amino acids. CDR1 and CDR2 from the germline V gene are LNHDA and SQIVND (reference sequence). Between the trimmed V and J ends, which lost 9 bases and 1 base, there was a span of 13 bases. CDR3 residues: CASSGTPSYEQYF. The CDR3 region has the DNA TGTGCCAGCTCCGGGACTCCTTCCTACGAGCAGTACTTC.

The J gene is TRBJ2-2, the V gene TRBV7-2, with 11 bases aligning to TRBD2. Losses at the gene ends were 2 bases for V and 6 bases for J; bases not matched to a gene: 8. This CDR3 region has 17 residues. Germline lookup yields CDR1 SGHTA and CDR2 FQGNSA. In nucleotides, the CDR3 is TGTGCCAGCAGCTTAAGCACTAGCGGGAGAGGTTCCGGGGAGCTGTTTTTT. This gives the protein CASSLSTSGRGSGELFF.

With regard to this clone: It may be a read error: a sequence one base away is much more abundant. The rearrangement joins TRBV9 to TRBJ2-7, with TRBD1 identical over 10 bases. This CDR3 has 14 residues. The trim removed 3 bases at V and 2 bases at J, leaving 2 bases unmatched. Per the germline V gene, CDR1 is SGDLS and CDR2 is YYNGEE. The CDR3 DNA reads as TGTGCCAGCAGCGACGGGACAGGGGCCTACGAGCAGTACTTC. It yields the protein CASSDGTGAYEQYF.

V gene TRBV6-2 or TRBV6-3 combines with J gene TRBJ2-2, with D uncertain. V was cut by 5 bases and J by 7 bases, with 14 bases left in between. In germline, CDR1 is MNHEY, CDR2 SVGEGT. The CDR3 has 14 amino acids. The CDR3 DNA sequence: TGTGCCAGCAGTCAGTTCGGAGCCAACGGGGAGCTGTTTTTT. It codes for CASSQFGANGELFF.

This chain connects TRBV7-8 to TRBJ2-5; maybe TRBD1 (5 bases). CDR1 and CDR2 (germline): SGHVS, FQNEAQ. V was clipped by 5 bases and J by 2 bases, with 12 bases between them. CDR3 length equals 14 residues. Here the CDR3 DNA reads TGTGCCAGCAGCAAGACAGAAACTCAAGAGACCCAGTACTTC. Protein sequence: CASSKTETQETQYF.

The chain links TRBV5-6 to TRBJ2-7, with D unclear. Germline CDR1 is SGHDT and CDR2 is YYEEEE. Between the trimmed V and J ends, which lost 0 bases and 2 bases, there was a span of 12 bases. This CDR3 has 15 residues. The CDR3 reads CASSLGPRITYEQYF. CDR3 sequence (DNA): TGTGCCAGCAGCTTGGGCCCCAGAATTACCTACGAGCAGTACTTC.